A selection of T cell receptor beta chains follows, all from one sample in a study of T cell repertoires in cytomegalovirus infection. TCRdb reprocessed the reads with MiXCR, giving one entry per CDR3 protein. The data show 350,000 to 550,000 distinct CDR3 sequences, with approximately 30% seen just once and roughly 13% held by the top ten. Sequenced sample: PBMCs. Every receptor here comes from a human donor in good health (CMV status not recorded). Some clones in this sample may be carry-over from other donors' samples. Each CDR3 is given with its conserved first and last residue. Rows may omit the clone size; those that give it use once, few, many or a size class.

CDR3aa,v_gene,abundance,j_gene
CASSETSSGGPGNEQFF,TRBV6-4,-,TRBJ2-1
CASSYTPGHGSIGELFF,TRBV6-5,-,TRBJ2-2
CARSYGGAGGAGETQYF,TRBV6-5,-,TRBJ2-5
CATRSPRSSTDTQYF,TRBV15,-,TRBJ2-3
CASSHTSGEQYF,TRBV14,few,TRBJ2-7
CASKNQAGGGNEQFF,TRBV2,few,TRBJ2-1
CASSVVGGDSRTQYF,TRBV4-1,-,TRBJ2-5
CASLQGTFETDTQYF,TRBV5-8,-,TRBJ2-3
CATSPHRVTGELFF,TRBV15,-,TRBJ2-2
CSARDRGGGTGELFF,TRBV20-1,few,TRBJ2-2
CASTPTDTQYF,TRBV6-6,-,TRBJ2-3
CASSPHQGSEGGYTF,TRBV23-1,-,TRBJ1-2
CASIMVLRGTYEQYF,TRBV19,-,TRBJ2-7
CASTRGLVAANTEAFF,TRBV19,many,TRBJ1-1
CASSSPWGQSGPHEQYF,TRBV11-2,many,TRBJ2-7
CASSLLPSGALDTQYF,TRBV6-2/TRBV6-3,few,TRBJ2-3
CASRNTRGGMNSPLHF,TRBV28,-,TRBJ1-6
CASSDDSNYGYTF,TRBV27,few,TRBJ1-2
CASRATPDTQYF,TRBV6-1,many,TRBJ2-3
CASSQGGTDSYSGANVLTF,TRBV4-1,many,TRBJ2-6
CSARDPRSGVHQETKYF,TRBV20-1,-,TRBJ2-5
CASRKLAANTGELFF,TRBV6-6,many,TRBJ2-2